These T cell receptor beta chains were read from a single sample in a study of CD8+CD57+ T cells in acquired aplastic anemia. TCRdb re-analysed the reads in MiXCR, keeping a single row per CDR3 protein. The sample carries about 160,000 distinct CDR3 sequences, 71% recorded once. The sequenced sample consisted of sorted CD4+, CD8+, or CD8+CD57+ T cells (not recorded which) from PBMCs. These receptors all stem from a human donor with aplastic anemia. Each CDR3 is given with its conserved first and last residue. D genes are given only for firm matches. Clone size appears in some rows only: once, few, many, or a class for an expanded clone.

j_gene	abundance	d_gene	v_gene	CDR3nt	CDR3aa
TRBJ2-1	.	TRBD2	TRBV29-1	TGCAGCGGTGGGCTCCTAGCGGGAAAAAATGAGCAGTTCTTC	CSGGLLAGKNEQFF
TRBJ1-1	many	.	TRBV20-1	TGCAGTGCTGGGGGGGGGCGAGACACTGAAGCTTTCTTT	CSAGGGRDTEAFF
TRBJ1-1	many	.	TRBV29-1	TGCAGCGTTGACGGACAGCCCAACACTGAAGCTTTCTTT	CSVDGQPNTEAFF
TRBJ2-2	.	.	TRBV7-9	TGTGCCAGCATCTCGGGGACGTACGAGCTGTTTTTT	CASISGTYELFF
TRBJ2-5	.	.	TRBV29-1	TGCAGCGTTCGTCCAGCTCAAGAGACCCAGTACTTC	CSVRPAQETQYF
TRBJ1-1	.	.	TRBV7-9	TGTGCCAGCAGCAGTTTAGGTCCCACTGAAGCTTTCTTT	CASSSLGPTEAFF
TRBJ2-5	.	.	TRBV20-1	TGCAGTGCTAGAGATCCAGGGAGCGGTGAGACCCAGTACTTC	CSARDPGSGETQYF
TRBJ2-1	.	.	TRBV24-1	TGTGCCGCCAGAGGTAGGAGGGACAGAGGGCAGTTCTTC	CAARGRRDRGQFF
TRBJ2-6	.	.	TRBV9	TGTGCCAGCAGCGTAGCGGCCAAGGCTTCTGGGGCCAACGTCCTGACTTTC	CASSVAAKASGANVLTF
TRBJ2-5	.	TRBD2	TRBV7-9	TGTGCCAGCGGCCCCCTAGCGGGGTTTGAGACCCAGTACTTC	CASGPLAGFETQYF
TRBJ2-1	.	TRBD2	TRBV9	TGTGCCAGCAGCACAAGCGGGGGGTCCAATGAGCAGTTCTTC	CASSTSGGSNEQFF
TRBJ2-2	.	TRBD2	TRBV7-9	TGTGCCAGCAGCCCCCTGCCCCTAGCGGGGGGGAACACCGGGGAGCTGTTTTTT	CASSPLPLAGGNTGELFF
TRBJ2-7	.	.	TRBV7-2	TGTGCCAGCAGCCCCTTCTTAGCGTCCTCCTACGAGCAGTACTTC	CASSPFLASSYEQYF
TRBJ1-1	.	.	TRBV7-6	TGTGCCAGCAGCGAAGGACTAGCGGGGGTGAACACTGAAGCTTTCTTT	CASSEGLAGVNTEAFF
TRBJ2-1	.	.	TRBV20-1	TGCAGTGCTAGATCCGACCTCGGGGCTAGCGCGAGTAATGAGCAGTTCTTC	CSARSDLGASASNEQFF
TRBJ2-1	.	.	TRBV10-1	TGTGCCATCAGTGGAGACGTGCGGCTCAATGAGCAGTTCTTC	CAISGDVRLNEQFF
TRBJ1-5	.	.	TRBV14	TGTGCCAGCAGCCCCCGTGGGGTGCGTCAGCCCCAGCATTTT	CASSPRGVRQPQHF